Sequencing of this T cell receptor (beta chain) was carried out in a study of human CD4 T cells and Enterobacteriaceae (dated by TCRdb to the early 2020s). On the study overall, not on this receptor specifically: Ex vivo, broadly cross-reactive clonotypes were observed to appear more expanded than specific clonotypes, with 11 of 19 and about 65% of the roughly 35 being found within the top 5%. Reactivity of ex vivo clonotypes was inferred only by matching nucleotide sequences to CFSE-low cultures from the same donors.

Memory CD4+ T cells were FACS-sorted on a FACSAria III to over 95% purity as all CD4+ cells other than CD45RA+CCR7+CD95- naive cells. Blood from healthy donors was obtained from blood donation centers in Switzerland. Positive selection with CD4 and CD14 magnetic microbeads was used to enrich total CD4+ T cells and monocytes. CD8+, CD14+, CD16+, CD56+, CD19+ and CD25-bright cells were excluded before sorting. In two blood donors, total memory CD4+ T cells were sequenced directly ex vivo to assess in vivo expansion of bacteria-reactive clonotypes. Isolation of peripheral blood mononuclear cells from donor blood was performed with Ficoll-Paque Plus. Concerning this clone itself: It lacks a known antigen. Base qualities are missing; no much larger clone stands one base away.

Reading the germline V gene gives CDR1 SNHLY and CDR2 FYNNEI. Ends trimmed: V by 4 bases, J by 4 bases; bases unmatched to a gene: 10. The CDR3 runs 16 residues from the cysteine to the phenylalanine. The DNA shown is the 48-base CDR3, in frame from base 1. Ex vivo total memory CD4+ samples were sequenced at deep level, with detection sensitivity of one cell in 200,000. The QIAamp DNA Micro Kit was used to extract genomic DNA from cell pellets, and the quantity and purity of the genomic DNA were checked by spectrophotometry. The immunoSEQ multiplex PCR assay was used to amplify the TCR Vbeta CDR3 regions. The amplicons were sequenced on the Illumina HiSeq platform. Retrieved sequences were 87 nucleotides long and contained the CDR3 region. Turning to the authors' computational methods: A clonotype was defined as a unique productive TCR Vbeta nucleotide sequence and was quantified by productive template frequency from ImmunoSEQ Analyzer V3.0. A threshold set at the top 5th percentile of each frequency-ranked repertoire was used to define expanded clonotypes. Repertoire overlap was calculated as Chao-Jaccard with the R package fossil and was visualized by nonmetric multidimensional scaling with the R package MASS. The immuneACCESS repertoire file appears here via TCRdb, limited to in-frame rearrangements. These files lack a portion of the clones; in checked studies, under half of the deficit traces to unresolved V genes, and the cause of the others is not known. V and J calls and clone size are as listed in that table; D and trimming were resolved from the DNA. The table for this sample lists 25,000 to 30,000 clones; approximately 81% of them were counted only once. The leading ten clones occupy roughly 0.88% of the sample.

Sequencing input: memory CD4+ T cells from blood. The cell subset or site label, read with the paper, signifies: total memory CD4 T cells sorted directly ex vivo, unstimulated. The chain employs TRBV2 and TRBJ1-3; the central 7 bases match TRBD1. The receptor's source is a human donor in good health. The CDR3 amino acid sequence is: CASSVQGSPPGNTIYF. The DNA reads TGTGCCAGCAGTGTACAGGGGTCCCCCCCAGGAAACACCATATATTTT.